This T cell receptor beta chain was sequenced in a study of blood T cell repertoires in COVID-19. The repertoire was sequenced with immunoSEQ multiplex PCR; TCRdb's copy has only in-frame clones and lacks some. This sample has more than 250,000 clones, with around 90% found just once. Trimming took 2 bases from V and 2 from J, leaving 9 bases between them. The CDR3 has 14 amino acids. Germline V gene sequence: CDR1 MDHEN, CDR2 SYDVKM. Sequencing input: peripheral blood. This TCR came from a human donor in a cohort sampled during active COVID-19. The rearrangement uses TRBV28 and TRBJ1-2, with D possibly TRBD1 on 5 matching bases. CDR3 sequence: CASSLQGHNYGYTF. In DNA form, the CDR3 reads TGTGCCAGCAGTTTACAGGGCCACAACTATGGCTACACCTTC.